Shown below are 2 T cell receptor beta chains from a single sample sequenced in a study of control samples from healthy donors and cancer patients (dated by TCRdb to 2018 to 2021). Library preparation was by the immunoSEQ multiplex PCR assay. Held by TCRdb, this immuneACCESS table contains in-frame sequences only and omits some clones. Under half of the omission traces to an unresolved V gene where checked; the cause of the rest is unknown. Within this sample are around 100,000 clones, with over 85% of them counted one time only. Around 3% of the sample belongs to the ten largest clones. What was sequenced was blood. These receptors were collected from a human donor in good health. The donor label of this sample is uncertain.

This clone showed up just once. This chain uses TRBV9 with TRBJ2-1; 8 positions match TRBD2. CDR3 size: 15 residues. The germline gives CDR1 SGDLS, CDR2 YYNGEE. With 3 bases clipped from V and 4 bases from J, the junction kept 6 bases outside the gene matches. This CDR3 is CASSAGLADYNEQFF. CDR3 sequence (DNA): TGTGCCAGCAGCGCTGGACTAGCAGATTACAATGAGCAGTTCTTC.

Details on this clone: This same CDR3 is encoded by further DNA sequences in the sample. This chain joins TRBV10-3 and TRBJ1-2, with D unresolved. This CDR3 region has 12 residues. The germline gives CDR1 ENHRY, CDR2 SYGVKD. The V and J ends lost 1 base and 9 bases respectively, with 9 bases between them. The CDR3: CAISELGRSYTF. In nucleotides, the CDR3 is TGTGCCATCAGTGAGTTGGGGAGGAGCTACACCTTC.